These 8 T cell receptor beta chains came from one sample sequenced in a study of blood T cell repertoires in COVID-19. Generated by immunoSEQ multiplex PCR, the TCRdb table keeps only in-frame clones and is missing some. The repertoire holds some 170,000 clones, with about 75% as singletons. The sequencing input was peripheral blood. The receptors here all came from a woman aged 45 to 65 with active or convalescent COVID-19.

The rearrangement joins TRBV7-8 to TRBJ2-1; possibly TRBD2 for D (7 bases). The CDR3 has 15 amino acids. Germline CDR1 SGHVS, CDR2 FQNEAQ. Deletions cut 5 bases from V and 9 bases from J, with 20 bases between. DNA for the CDR3: TGTGCCAGCAGCGGAACTGTGGGGGGGCAAGGTGAGCAGTTCTTC. Translation gives CASSGTVGGQGEQFF.

J is TRBJ1-4 and V is TRBV6-5, with 11 nucleotides matching TRBD1. J gave up 8 bases and V 7 bases, and 9 bases lay outside the gene matches. CDR3 length equals 15 residues. Germline CDR1 and CDR2: MNHEY and SVGAGI. CDR3 amino acids: CASTLLGQGGEKLFF. DNA of the CDR3: TGTGCCAGCACCCTTCTGGGACAGGGGGGCGAAAAACTGTTTTTT.

This chain uses TRBV19 with TRBJ2-1; weak D call: TRBD1 (5 bases). V lost 5 bases and J 6 bases, leaving 17 bases between the germline ends. Per germline, CDR1 LNHDA and CDR2 SQIVND (reference sequence). This CDR3 is built from 15 residues. The CDR3 loop is CASSYWGRTINEQFF. CDR3 in DNA: TGTGCCAGTAGTTATTGGGGCCGTACAATCAATGAGCAGTTCTTC.

The gene calls are TRBV7-9 and TRBJ1-2; 7 bases align to TRBD1. Per the germline V gene, CDR1 is SEHNR and CDR2 is FQNEAQ (reference sequence). The CDR3 length is 13 residues. Unmatched junction bases numbered 6, after V lost 5 bases and J lost 6 bases. The CDR3 region is CASSPDRTHGYTF. CDR3 coding DNA: TGTGCCAGCAGCCCGGACAGGACCCATGGCTACACCTTC.

This sequence joins TRBV6-2 or TRBV6-3 and TRBJ2-4; 8 bases agree with TRBD1. Germline loops: CDR1 MNHEY, CDR2 SVGEGT. Losses at the gene ends were 5 bases for V and 4 bases for J; bases not matched to a gene: 1. The CDR3 contains 13 residues. The CDR3 region has the DNA TGTGCCAGCAGTGGACAGGGTAAAAACATTCAGTACTTC. Its translation: CASSGQGKNIQYF.

The V and J genes are TRBV4-2 and TRBJ2-2; 9 nucleotides align to TRBD1. Germline trimming cut 0 bases from V and 7 bases from J; bases unmatched to any gene: 9. From germline, CDR1 is LGHNA and CDR2 YNFKEQ. The CDR3 runs to 17 residues. CDR3 loop: CASSQDPLQGAVGELFF. DNA of the CDR3: TGTGCCAGCAGCCAAGACCCACTACAGGGGGCTGTCGGGGAGCTGTTTTTT.

This clone has a handful of counts. The V gene is TRBV14, the J gene TRBJ1-4; D remains unclear. The ends were cut back, 1 base at V and 5 bases at J, with 11 bases in the middle. This CDR3 has 15 amino acids. In germline, CDR1 is SGHDN, CDR2 FVKESK. For the CDR3, the DNA is TGTGCCAGCAGCCAAGTGGGAGGGTTGAATGAAAAACTGTTTTTT. As protein: CASSQVGGLNEKLFF.

This CDR3 reads CAIDRGGGGTDTQYF. The CDR3 DNA reads as TGTGCCATCGATAGAGGGGGTGGGGGCACAGATACGCAGTATTTT. The rearrangement links TRBV10-3 to TRBJ2-3, with D maybe TRBD1 (6 bases). The germline V gene has CDR1 ENHRY and CDR2 SYGVKD. The CDR3 consists of 15 residues. V was clipped by 8 bases and J by 1 base, with 16 bases between them.